A single sample gave rise to the 5 T cell receptor beta chains below, sequenced in a study of blood T cell repertoires in COVID-19 (dated by TCRdb to 2018 to 2021). Library generation was performed with the immunoSEQ multiplex PCR assay. TCRdb stores this immuneACCESS table with in-frame sequences only. Part of the clones is absent; in the studies checked, under half of the shortfall reflects unresolved V genes, and no reason is known for the rest. In this sample the table shows approximately 76,000 clones, 88% of which occur a single time. Roughly 46% of the sample belongs to the ten largest clones. The sequenced material came from peripheral blood. The source of these receptors is a human donor in a cohort sampled during active COVID-19.

This clone was seen only once. V and J are TRBV6-5 and TRBJ2-7, with TRBD2 as a possible D gene (6 bases). V was pared by 11 bases and J by 0 bases, with 17 bases between. The CDR3 totals 14 residues. In germline, CDR1 is MNHEY, CDR2 SVGAGI. CDR3 amino acids: CAANRRERSYEQYF. As DNA, the CDR3 is TGTGCCGCAAATCGGAGGGAACGCTCCTACGAGCAGTACTTC.

This clone was counted once. The rearrangement joins TRBV7-2 to TRBJ2-7; D may be TRBD2 (6 bases). V lost 1 base and J 4 bases, leaving 14 bases between the germline ends. This CDR3 spans 15 amino acids. CDR1 and CDR2 from the germline V gene are SGHTA and FQGNSA. The CDR3 reads CASSLDRGGFYEQYF. The CDR3 DNA follows: TGTGCCAGCAGCTTAGATCGGGGAGGATTTTACGAGCAGTACTTC.

There are a few counts of this clone. The rearrangement joins TRBV9 to TRBJ1-1; TRBD1 agrees at 8 bases. There are 14 residues in the CDR3. CDR1 SGDLS and CDR2 YYNGEE come from the germline V gene. V gave up 3 bases and J gave up 10 bases; unmatched junction bases: 11. CDR3 DNA: TGTGCCAGCAGCGCCACCTCAGGGGGCGCGGGAGCTTTCTTT. Protein product: CASSATSGGAGAFF.

The chain employs TRBV30 and TRBJ2-7; 8 positions match TRBD2. With 4 bases clipped from V and 4 bases from J, the junction kept 6 bases outside the gene matches. The CDR3 is made up of 13 amino acids. The germline V gene has CDR1 GTSNPN and CDR2 SVGIG (reference sequence). CDR3 residues: CAWNGGAGYEQYF. The CDR3 DNA reads as TGTGCCTGGAACGGGGGGGCTGGGTACGAGCAGTACTTC.

The chain carries TRBV5-1 and TRBJ1-1; D is possibly TRBD1 (6 bases). Germline loops: CDR1 SGHRS, CDR2 YFSETQ. The CDR3 sequence is 14 residues long. The V and J ends lost 4 bases and 0 bases respectively, with 10 bases between them. The CDR3 DNA reads TGCGCCAGCAGCACAGGGACATTGAACACTGAAGCTTTCTTT. Encoded protein: CASSTGTLNTEAFF.